What follows describes a single T cell receptor (beta chain). Participant-given clinical history determined each cohort assignment. This sample was taken from a study of blood T cell repertoires in COVID-19. Across the study: PBMCs, B-cell-depleted T cells, or T cells were the source of the cDNA or gDNA that made up the material.

The method was immunoSEQ multiplex PCR; TCRdb's version includes in-frame clones alone and lacks a portion of them. The table lists around 260,000 clones, 80% to 95% of them singletons. The CDR3 covers 14 residues. V trimming: 6 bases; J trimming: 1 base; junction bases outside the gene matches: 5. The germline V gene encodes CDR1 MNHEY and CDR2 SVGAGI. This sequence was found in a woman between 25 and 40 years old who had recovered from COVID-19. The sequencing input was PBMCs or T cells enriched from blood (not recorded which). V gene TRBV6-5 combines with J gene TRBJ2-5, with TRBD1 matching 7 bases. The DNA of the CDR3 is TGTGCCAGCAGCTATAACAGGGGCCAAGAGACCCAGTACTTC. It encodes CASSYNRGQETQYF.